The rows below give T cell receptor beta chains drawn from one sample of a study of T cells in tumors after PD-1 blockade. Generated by immunoSEQ multiplex PCR, the TCRdb table keeps only in-frame clones and is missing some. The sample lists about 25,000 clones, over 80% seen once, with 9.5% to 15% in the top ten. Here the sequenced sample was PBMCs, taken after anti-PD-1 treatment. Receptors originate from a human donor with basal cell carcinoma. CDR3s include the opening cysteine and the closing phenylalanine or tryptophan. The D gene is left open where the match is weak. Clone size is shown for a subset of rows, as once, few, many or a class of expanded clone.

D	size	V	J	CDR3	DNA
TRBD1	NA	TRBV19	TRBJ1-6	CASSVHRGVDSPLHF	TGTGCCAGTAGTGTACACAGGGGAGTGGATTCACCCCTCCACTTT
NA	NA	TRBV5-4	TRBJ1-2	CASSPTWDSRGYTF	TGTGCCAGCAGCCCCACTTGGGACTCCCGTGGCTACACCTTC
TRBD1	NA	TRBV12-3/TRBV12-4	TRBJ2-5	CASSFAGQDQYF	TGTGCCAGCAGTTTTGCGGGACAGGACCAGTACTTC
NA	NA	TRBV2	TRBJ1-1	CATGDPGNTEAFF	TGTGCCACGGGAGATCCAGGGAACACTGAAGCTTTCTTT
NA	NA	TRBV18	TRBJ2-7	CASSPRSVAYEQYF	TGTGCCAGCTCACCACGATCGGTAGCCTACGAGCAGTACTTC
NA	NA	TRBV7-2	TRBJ2-5	CASSSTKETQYF	TGTGCCAGCAGCTCGACTAAAGAGACCCAGTACTTC
TRBD2	once	TRBV9	TRBJ2-2	CASSARTSGTGELFF	TGTGCCAGCAGCGCCAGGACTAGCGGCACCGGGGAGCTGTTTTTT
TRBD1	few	TRBV7-9	TRBJ2-7	CASSSGGAYEQYF	TGTGCCAGCAGCTCAGGGGGCGCGTACGAGCAGTACTTC
TRBD1	NA	TRBV11-3	TRBJ2-2	CASSYRTGSGELFF	TGTGCCAGCAGCTACCGGACAGGCTCCGGGGAGCTGTTTTTT
NA	NA	TRBV7-8	TRBJ1-4	CASSFSGGKEKLFF	TGTGCCAGCAGCTTTTCCGGCGGGAAAGAAAAACTGTTTTTT
NA	once	TRBV12-3/TRBV12-4	TRBJ1-2	CASSRVNYGYTF	TGTGCCAGCAGTAGGGTTAACTATGGCTACACCTTC
NA	NA	TRBV18	TRBJ1-2	CASSPEGRGYGYTF	TGTGCCAGCTCACCAGAGGGCAGGGGTTATGGCTACACCTTC
TRBD1	NA	TRBV10-2	TRBJ1-2	CASGDRGRTDGYTF	TGCGCCAGCGGCGACAGGGGGCGGACAGATGGCTACACCTTC
NA	NA	TRBV3-1/TRBV3-2	TRBJ1-1	CASSLGSGGFRTEAFF	TGTGCCAGCAGCCTAGGTTCAGGAGGGTTTCGCACTGAAGCTTTCTTT
TRBD1	NA	TRBV19	TRBJ2-5	CASFGQGEETQYF	TGTGCCAGTTTCGGACAGGGGGAAGAGACCCAGTACTTC
TRBD2	NA	TRBV5-6	TRBJ2-5	CASSPRLAGGRQETQYF	TGTGCCAGCAGCCCCAGACTAGCGGGGGGCCGACAAGAGACCCAGTACTTC
NA	once	TRBV7-2	TRBJ2-3	CASSLGARPYSTDTQYF	TGTGCCAGCAGCTTAGGCGCTAGGCCTTATAGCACAGATACGCAGTATTTT
NA	NA	TRBV7-6	TRBJ1-2	CASSSGVSGNYGYTF	TGTGCCAGCAGCTCGGGAGTGTCAGGGAACTATGGCTACACCTTC
TRBD2	NA	TRBV29-1	TRBJ2-1	CSALGTSGGDGSYNEQFF	TGCAGCGCCCTCGGGACTAGCGGGGGAGACGGCTCCTACAATGAGCAGTTCTTC
NA	NA	TRBV20-1	TRBJ2-1	CSARPLNEQFF	TGCAGTGCTAGACCCCTAAATGAGCAGTTCTTC
NA	NA	TRBV29-1	TRBJ1-3	CSAKGVLGGNTIYF	TGCAGCGCCAAAGGGGTCCTCGGGGGGAACACCATATATTTT
NA	few	TRBV7-3	TRBJ1-1	CASSLTRTENTEAFF	TGTGCCAGCAGCTTAACGCGGACAGAGAACACTGAAGCTTTCTTT
TRBD2	NA	TRBV5-1	TRBJ2-1	CASSLWLAGSLRLDEQFF	TGCGCCAGCAGCTTGTGGCTAGCGGGGTCCCTTCGGCTCGATGAGCAGTTCTTC
TRBD1	NA	TRBV18	TRBJ1-1	CASSLRGQENTEAFF	TGTGCCAGCTCACTGAGGGGACAGGAAAACACTGAAGCTTTCTTT
NA	NA	TRBV6-5	TRBJ1-3	CASSFRGNSGNTIYF	TGTGCCAGCAGCTTCCGGGGAAACTCTGGAAACACCATATATTTT
NA	NA	TRBV25-1	TRBJ1-4	CASSKYGTEKLFF	TGTGCCAGCAGTAAGTACGGAACGGAAAAACTGTTTTTT
TRBD1	NA	TRBV6-1	TRBJ1-2	CASSGSSFSQGARFGGYTF	TGTGCCAGCAGTGGAAGTAGTTTTTCACAGGGGGCGCGATTCGGTGGCTACACCTTC
NA	NA	TRBV5-4	TRBJ1-1	CASSPPRGGDTEAFF	TGTGCCAGCAGCCCGCCGCGGGGAGGGGACACTGAAGCTTTCTTT
NA	NA	TRBV3-1/TRBV3-2	TRBJ2-5	CASSEGRIGVRETQYF	TGTGCCAGCAGCGAGGGCCGGATAGGCGTAAGAGAGACCCAGTACTTC
TRBD1	NA	TRBV2	TRBJ1-2	CASSGRDRVSGYTF	TGTGCCAGCAGTGGCCGGGACAGGGTGAGTGGCTACACCTTC
TRBD1	NA	TRBV7-8	TRBJ1-1	CASSLDRGRTEAFF	TGTGCCAGCAGCCTCGACAGGGGAAGGACTGAAGCTTTCTTT
TRBD2	NA	TRBV7-3	TRBJ2-6	CASSLTPRGVGANVLTF	TGTGCCAGCAGCTTAACCCCTCGGGGGGTTGGGGCCAACGTCCTGACTTTC
TRBD2	NA	TRBV3-1/TRBV3-2	TRBJ2-5	CASSQGLAGRETQYF	TGTGCCAGCAGCCAAGGACTAGCGGGGAGGGAGACCCAGTACTTC
NA	NA	TRBV19	TRBJ2-1	CASSRGVEQFF	TGTGCCAGTAGCCGGGGAGTTGAGCAGTTCTTC
NA	NA	TRBV19	TRBJ2-1	CASSIRLSSYNEQFF	TGTGCCAGTAGTATTCGGCTCAGCTCCTACAATGAGCAGTTCTTC
TRBD2	NA	TRBV7-6	TRBJ2-3	CASSPISGGGGTDTQYF	TGTGCCAGCAGCCCGATTAGCGGGGGAGGGGGCACAGATACGCAGTATTTT